Listed below are T cell receptor beta chains from one sample, sequenced in a study of OX40 agonist ivuxolimab in advanced cancers. Generated by immunoSEQ multiplex PCR, the TCRdb table keeps only in-frame clones and is missing some. The table lists approximately 58,000 clones, more than 75% of them singletons, with approximately 2.9% in the top ten. Specimen: CD4+ or CD8+ T cells sorted from blood, collected in a trial of the OX40 agonist ivuxolimab. These receptors all stem from an adult with an advanced solid tumor such as melanoma, head and neck, liver or kidney cancer. The CDR3 runs from the conserved cysteine through the conserved F or W.

v_gene,j_gene,CDR3aa
TRBV2,TRBJ1-1,CASSGRDRDMNTEAFF
TRBV9,TRBJ1-1,CASSPLQGTGTEAFF
TRBV19,TRBJ2-5,CASSPQGAIQETQYF
TRBV7-2,TRBJ2-3,CASSSDGSGGTSTDTQYF
TRBV10-3,TRBJ2-7,CAISESRTGGVSYEQYF
TRBV4-1,TRBJ1-5,CASSQDPGQGAFFQPQHF
TRBV6-1,TRBJ1-1,CASSDVWEAFF
TRBV5-4,TRBJ2-3,CASSLGGKPTDTQYF
TRBV18,TRBJ2-1,CASSLGGKGNEQFF
TRBV6-6,TRBJ2-7,CASSYGGQGSYEQYF
TRBV5-1,TRBJ2-3,CASSKGQASTDTQYF
TRBV30,.,CAWSWDNSYEQYF
TRBV2,TRBJ1-5,CASSEGDRQPQHF
TRBV7-8,TRBJ1-2,CASSLDRGGNYGYTF
TRBV10-1,TRBJ2-1,CASSPLRDSTSDNEQFF
TRBV2,TRBJ2-7,CASSEGGASGEQYF
TRBV6-1,TRBJ2-3,CASSEPTGDTQYF
TRBV18,TRBJ1-1,CASSPGTGDREAFF